This T cell receptor beta chain was sequenced in a study of blood T cell repertoires in COVID-19. The method was immunoSEQ multiplex PCR; TCRdb's version includes in-frame clones alone and lacks a portion of them. This table holds 95,000 to 130,000 clones, roughly 79% found once. The V gene lost 7 bases and the J gene lost 6 bases, with 21 bases spanning the gap. Germline V gene lookup returns CDR1 SGHTA and CDR2 FQGNSA. The CDR3 covers 15 residues. Material: peripheral blood. J is TRBJ1-1 and V is TRBV7-2; no clear D gene. The receptor was derived from a man between 70 and 80 years old with active or convalescent COVID-19. The chain's CDR3 is CASTPDWVTYPEAFF. The CDR3 DNA sequence: TGTGCCAGCACCCCGGACTGGGTGACTTACCCTGAAGCTTTCTTT.